A single sample is the source of the 8 T cell receptor beta chains below, sequenced in a study of blood T cell repertoires in COVID-19. Only in-frame clones appear in the TCRdb table, and some are missing; sequencing was by immunoSEQ multiplex PCR. The repertoire holds 250,000 to 350,000 clones, around four fifths seen once, with around 3.9% in the top ten. The material sequenced was peripheral blood. The receptors originated from a woman aged 45-60 years with active or convalescent COVID-19.

The gene calls are TRBV4-1 and TRBJ2-7, with 9 bases matching TRBD1. The junction had 10 bases not matched to a gene; V was cut back by 4 bases and J by 0 bases. Germline V CDR1 and CDR2: MGHRA, YSYEKL. CDR3 length equals 17 residues. The CDR3 DNA reads as TGCGCCAGCAGCCCTAAGCCCGGGGACAGGGCCTCCTACGAGCAGTACTTC. Translated, it gives CASSPKPGDRASYEQYF.

The chain has TRBV28 and TRBJ2-1; 7 bases fit TRBD1. The CDR3 covers 16 residues. The germline gives CDR1 MDHEN, CDR2 SYDVKM. J was trimmed by 8 bases and V by 1 base; bases with no gene match: 11. CDR3: CASSLLMTGFKYEQFF. The CDR3 DNA reads as TGTGCCAGCAGTTTATTGATGACAGGGTTTAAGTATGAGCAGTTCTTC.

This clone was detected a few times. The chain is built from TRBV30 and TRBJ1-1; 8 nucleotides line up with TRBD1. J was trimmed by 3 bases and V by 3 bases; bases with no gene match: 6. This CDR3 contains 14 residues. Per germline, CDR1 GTSNPN and CDR2 SVGIG (reference sequence). CDR3 DNA: TGTGCCTGGAGCGTCACAGGGGGGTACACTGAAGCTTTCTTT. It encodes CAWSVTGGYTEAFF.

As DNA, the CDR3 is TGTGCCAGCAGCGAGGACTCATTTAGCAATCAGCCCCAGCATTTT. Its protein product is CASSEDSFSNQPQHF. The rearrangement links TRBV9 to TRBJ1-5; no clear D gene. This CDR3 has 15 residues. Germline V gives CDR1 SGDLS, CDR2 YYNGEE. V dropped 3 bases and J dropped 0 bases, with 10 bases sitting between them.

The gene calls are TRBV15 and TRBJ1-2; D is undetermined. Germline CDR1 reads LNHNV; CDR2 reads YYDKDF (reference sequence). The CDR3 covers 13 residues. V was pared by 0 bases and J by 8 bases, with 10 bases between. In DNA form, the CDR3 reads TGTGCCACCAGCAGAGATATAGAGGGAGGCTACACCTTC. It is translated as CATSRDIEGGYTF.

The chain carries TRBV18 and TRBJ2-4; possible D gene TRBD2, 6 bases. Germline assignment: CDR1 KGHSH and CDR2 LQKENI. This CDR3 region has 16 residues. Trimming left V 6 bases short and J 0 bases short, with 15 bases between. This chain's CDR3 is CASSGLPVLAKNIQYF. In nucleotides, the CDR3 is TGTGCCAGCTCGGGACTCCCTGTCCTAGCCAAAAACATTCAGTACTTC.

V usage is TRBV30 and J usage is TRBJ1-1, with 7 bases lining up with TRBD1. Germline V CDR1 and CDR2: GTSNPN, SVGIG (reference sequence). CDR3 length: 12 residues. Trimming took 5 bases from V and 7 from J; bases not matched to a gene: 7. The CDR3 coding sequence is TGTGCCTGGGAGAGACAGGGAATTGAAGCTTTCTTT. This translates into CAWERQGIEAFF.

V is TRBV5-6 and J is TRBJ1-1, with 7 bases fitting TRBD1. The germline V gene has CDR1 SGHDT and CDR2 YYEEEE. This CDR3 has 16 residues. Losses at the gene ends were 0 bases for V and 3 bases for J; bases not matched to a gene: 8. CDR3 sequence: CASSLDATGRDTEAFF. For the CDR3, the DNA is TGTGCCAGCAGCTTGGACGCGACAGGGCGGGACACTGAAGCTTTCTTT.